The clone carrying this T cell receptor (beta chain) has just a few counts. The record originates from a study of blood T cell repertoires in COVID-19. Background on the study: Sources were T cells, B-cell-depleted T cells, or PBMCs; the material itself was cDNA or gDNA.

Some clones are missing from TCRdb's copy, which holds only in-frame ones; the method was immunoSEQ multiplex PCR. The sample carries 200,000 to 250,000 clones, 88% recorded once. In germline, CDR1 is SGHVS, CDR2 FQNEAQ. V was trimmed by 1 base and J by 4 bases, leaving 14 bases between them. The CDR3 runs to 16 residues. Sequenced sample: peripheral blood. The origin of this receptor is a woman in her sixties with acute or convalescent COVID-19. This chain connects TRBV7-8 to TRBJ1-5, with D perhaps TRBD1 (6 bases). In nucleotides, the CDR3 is TGTGCCAGCAGCTTAGGGCAGGGGATGGGGAATCAGCCCCAGCATTTT. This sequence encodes CASSLGQGMGNQPQHF.